This T cell receptor beta chain was sequenced in a study of cytomegalovirus exposure and HLA in healthy donors. CDR1 and CDR2 (germline): SGHDT, YYEEEE. V lost 1 base to trimming and J lost 1 base; unmatched junction nucleotides: 4. This CDR3 is 16 amino acids long. Some clones are missing from TCRdb's copy, which holds only in-frame ones; the method was immunoSEQ multiplex PCR. Among about 73,000 clones listed, around 94% were seen once. The genes are TRBV5-6 and TRBJ2-1; TRBD2 matches at 8 bases. The receptor was isolated from a woman aged 18-30 years in good health and CMV-seropositive. The sample comprised PBMCs. This CDR3 reads CASSLRREVSYNEQFF. DNA of the CDR3: TGTGCCAGCAGCTTGCGGCGGGAGGTGTCCTACAATGAGCAGTTCTTC. The variable domain in full, with the rest retrieved from reference TRBV5-6 and TRBJ2-1, is DAGVTQSPTHLIKTRGQQVTLRCSPKSGHDTVSWYQQALGQGPQFIFQYYEEEERQRGNFPDRFSGHQFPNYSSELNVNALLLGDSALYLCASSLRREVSYNEQFFGPGTRLTVL.